This T cell receptor beta chain was observed in a study of regulatory T cells in long-lasting Graves disease. Findings of the study overall: Relative to new patients (around 1,000), persistent patients exhibited greater sharing of public clonotypes (about 2,700).

The germline V gene has CDR1 DFQATT and CDR2 SNEGSKA (reference sequence). There are 18 residues in the CDR3. Deletions cut 0 bases from V and 0 bases from J, with 21 bases between. The TCR beta library used iRepertoire HTBI primers with Arm-PCR amplification of CDR3. TCRdb recomputed calls from the multiplex PCR reads with MiXCR, one row per CDR3 protein. The sample lists 300,000 to 400,000 distinct CDR3 sequences, 16% occurring once. This clonotype appeared many times. Antigen specificity is unknown. Specified time point: newly diagnosed GD, antithyroid drugs for less than 3 months. Generation of the TCR library employed RNA extracted from PBMCs. These sequences were also reported in another study, on T cells in Graves' hyperthyroidism and ophthalmopathy. That source reports: The TCR CDR3 first-round RT-PCR relied on the HTBI primer set.

The source material was peripheral blood mononuclear cells (PBMCs), sampled at new diagnosis, from a patient treated with antithyroid drugs. The clonotype originates from a man aged 40-55 years with Graves disease. V and J are TRBV20-1 and TRBJ2-7; the D gene is possibly TRBD2 (6 bases). The CDR3 reads CSARERGLGFYSSYEQYF. CDR3 in DNA: TGCAGTGCTAGAGAGCGGGGACTGGGGTTTTATAGCTCCTACGAGCAGTACTTC.